The clone carrying this T cell receptor beta chain was recorded once. Its antigen is unknown. This entry belongs to a study of CD8+ T cells in alopecia areata. Overall study results and limits: Across lesional scalp, and particularly alopecia totalis/universalis, clonality surpassed that of normal scalp. Normal skin's resident alphabeta T cells are sequenced alongside lesional scalp T cells.

Trimming took 5 bases from V and 7 from J; bases not matched to a gene: 17. Germline V gene data show CDR1 as SGHVS and CDR2 as FQNEAQ. The CDR3 is 16 amino acids. RNA extraction and reverse transcription yielded cDNA as sequencing template. Sequenced by immunoSEQ multiplex PCR; TCRdb stores in-frame clones only, minus some. This sample yields approximately 150,000 clones, of which 45% to 60% are seen a single time; around 5% belongs to the top ten. The clonotype originates from a human donor in good health. The chain joins TRBV7-8 to TRBJ2-7; TRBD1 agrees at 7 bases. Material: CD4+ T cells sorted from blood. CDR3 sequence reads: CASSQNVGQQIREQYF. CDR3 coding DNA: TGTGCCAGCAGCCAAAACGTGGGACAGCAGATTCGGGAGCAGTACTTC.